The clone carrying this T cell receptor beta chain has just a few counts. The antigen is unknown. Via MiXCR, TCRdb re-called the reads, giving one row per CDR3 protein. The repertoire holds about 700,000 distinct CDR3 sequences, with around a third as singletons. The record originates from a study of T cell repertoires in cytomegalovirus infection. Turning to the study itself: Peptides in the study included HLA-C-restricted and HLA-B-restricted CMV epitopes.

V lost 8 bases to trimming and J lost 2 bases; unmatched junction nucleotides: 5. The CDR3 runs 14 residues. The germline CDR1 and CDR2 sequences are MDHEN and SYDVKM. The source material was cultured PBMCs, sampled from culture after CMV antigen stimulation. This sequence joins TRBV28 and TRBJ1-3, with 8 nucleotides matching TRBD1. The TCR originated in a human donor in good health (CMV status not recorded). Some clones in this sample may be carry-over from other donors' samples. The CDR3 DNA sequence: TGTGCCAGCGCCCTACAGGGGGCTGGAAACACCATATATTTT. Amino acid sequence: CASALQGAGNTIYF. Complete variable domain (other parts from reference TRBV28 and TRBJ1-3): DVKVTQSSRYLVKRTGEKVFLECVQDMDHENMFWYRQDPGLGLRLIYFSYDVKMKEKGDIPEGYSVSREKKERFSLILESASTNQTSMYLCASALQGAGNTIYFGEGSWLTVV.